This TCR beta chain appears in the sequencing data of a study of T-cell reconstitution after alpha-beta-depleted transplantation in children (dated by TCRdb to 2016 to 2018). Background on the whole study: Using TCR repertoire profiling, the study followed T-cell immune reconstitution in a quantitative way in children after TCRalphabeta/CD19-depleted allogeneic hematopoietic cell transplantation. Points the paper makes about the study in general: The apparently early alphabetaT-cell count recovery about two months after transplant was reportedly dependent on only several hundred rapidly expanded clones derived from non-depleted graft cells. In some patients, the high TCRbeta diversity seen at day 60 was put down to recipient T cells and intrathymic progenitors that had survived conditioning. The frequencies of hyperexpanded clones fell over the following months, and after one year, T-cell counts and TCRbeta diversity were mostly attributed to newly produced T cells.

Libraries were built with PCR. Sequencing was carried out with an Illumina HiSeq 2500. TCR library preparation used molecular barcoding, with unique molecular identifiers applied to normalize quantification of the TCRbeta repertoire. The public reads were quality trimmed at Q25 with fastp and then assembled into clones with MiXCR by TCRdb, keeping productive beta chains. Every distinct CDR3 protein forms one entry, paired with its most common genes and DNA. The sample profile shows fewer than 750,000 distinct CDR3 sequences; approximately 22% of them were found once. The top ten constitute 13% to 15% of the sample. This clonotype was detected only a few times. Its antigen is not yet known. Base qualities are not recorded, but no much larger clone differs from it by a single base. Explained via the paper, the treatment or condition label denotes: allogeneic hematopoietic cell transplantation with graft depleted of TCRalphabeta T cells and CD19 B cells. Transplant recipients were children who received TCRalphabeta/CD19-depleted allogeneic hematopoietic cell grafts.

The CDR3 contains 15 residues, cysteine and phenylalanine counted. This entry keeps only the CDR3 DNA: 45 bases, framed from base 1. The germline V gene (reference sequence) gives CDR1 as DFQATT and CDR2 as SNEGSKA. Trimming accounts for 0 bases at V and 3 bases at J, while the number of junction bases matched to no gene is 3. Sequences were derived from PBMCs, mostly from graft donor cells, sampled 360 days after TCRalphabeta/CD19-depleted stem cell transplant. This chain is built from TRBV20-1 and TRBJ2-2; 8 middle bases align to TRBD1. The TCR sequence derives from a boy younger than two who had a stem cell transplant for acute myeloid leukemia, so the T cells may come from the graft donor. The CDR3 here reads CSARDLGQDTGELFF. The nucleotide sequence is TGCAGTGCTAGAGATTTGGGACAGGACACCGGGGAGCTGTTTTTT.